This T cell receptor (beta chain) was identified in a study of patients and donors after allogeneic stem cell transplantation. TCRdb reanalysed the RT-PCR reads using MiXCR and keeps one entry per CDR3 protein. The sample contains over 150,000 distinct CDR3 sequences, around 30% of which appear only once. This receptor was taken from a human donor who was either an allogeneic HSCT recipient or a stem cell or donor lymphocyte infusion donor (not recorded which). It is not recorded whose cells these are; they may come from a transplant donor. Sequenced sample: blood, either unsorted or a sorted T cell fraction (not recorded which).

The CDR3 spells CASSYWGRGSYNSPLHF. The CDR3 DNA is TGTGCCAGCAGTTACTGGGGCAGGGGCTCCTATAATTCACCCCTCCACTTT. This rearrangement joins TRBV6-5 to TRBJ1-6; tentative D call: TRBD1 (6 bases). Germline V gene lookup returns CDR1 MNHEY and CDR2 SVGAGI. Trimming stripped 1 base from V and 0 bases from J, with 10 bases between. The CDR3 contains 17 residues.